Below are 3 T cell receptor beta chains sequenced from a single sample in a study of cytomegalovirus exposure and HLA in healthy donors. Amplification used 60 Vbeta primers and 13 Jbeta primers. This table comes from immunoSEQ multiplex PCR, and its TCRdb copy is limited to in-frame clones, with some not included. The data show 95,000 to 150,000 clones, 83% seen once. The specimen was PBMCs. Every receptor here comes from a woman between 35 and 50 years old in good health and CMV-seropositive.

V and J are TRBV15 and TRBJ1-2; unclear D gene. The CDR3 sequence is 12 residues long. Germline CDR1 and CDR2: LNHNV and YYDKDF (reference sequence). The V and J ends lost 6 bases and 7 bases respectively, with 12 bases between them. CDR3: CATRNSVGGYTF. The CDR3 DNA sequence: TGTGCCACCAGGAACAGTGTAGGTGGCTACACCTTC.

J is TRBJ2-2 and V is TRBV7-3, with D unresolved. Trimming shortened V by 1 base and J by 7 bases, and 7 bases separated the two germline ends. The CDR3 covers 13 residues. Germline V lookup: CDR1 SGHTA, CDR2 FQGTGA. The CDR3 sequence: CASSLSFGGELFF. Here the CDR3 DNA reads TGTGCCAGCAGCTTAAGTTTCGGCGGGGAGCTGTTTTTT.

The V gene is TRBV5-1, the J gene TRBJ2-3; D gene ambiguous. This CDR3 comprises 13 residues. Germline lookup yields CDR1 SGHRS and CDR2 YFSETQ. Trimming pared 5 bases from V and 2 bases from J, leaving 9 bases between. CDR3 DNA: TGCGCCAGCAGGCCGGGTCCCACAGATACGCAGTATTTT. The encoded protein is CASRPGPTDTQYF.